Listed below are T cell receptor beta chains from one sample, sequenced in a study of CD8+CD57+ T cells in acquired aplastic anemia. TCRdb re-derived calls from the reads in MiXCR, one entry per CDR3 protein. The sample records about 180,000 distinct CDR3 sequences, roughly half being singletons. Input material: sorted CD4+, CD8+, or CD8+CD57+ T cells (not recorded which) from PBMCs. The receptor source for this set is a human donor in good health. CDR3s include the opening cysteine and the closing phenylalanine or tryptophan. The D gene is left open where the match is weak. A clone size is listed for some rows: how often the clone was seen (once, few, many), or a class if it is expanded.

V gene	clone size	D gene	CDR3 length	J gene	CDR3 protein	CDR3 DNA
TRBV20-1	many	TRBD2	18	TRBJ2-3	CSASQSSWVAGRTDTQYF	TGCAGTGCTAGCCAAAGTAGTTGGGTAGCGGGAAGGACAGATACGCAGTATTTT
TRBV9	once	TRBD1	15	TRBJ1-2	CASSVDVQGQYGYTF	TGTGCCAGCAGCGTAGACGTCCAGGGACAGTATGGCTACACCTTC
TRBV15	many	-	17	TRBJ2-6	CATSGGPRGHGANVLTF	TGTGCCACCAGCGGAGGACCTCGGGGGCACGGGGCCAACGTCCTGACTTTC
TRBV3-1	many	-	12	TRBJ2-2	CASSQVSGELFF	TGTGCCAGCAGCCAAGTCTCCGGGGAGCTGTTTTTT
TRBV6-5	-	TRBD1	15	TRBJ2-5	CASSYSAGGGETQYF	TGTGCCAGCAGTTACTCGGCAGGGGGCGGAGAGACCCAGTACTTC
TRBV5-1	once	-	16	TRBJ2-5	CASSLAGAGEGQTQYF	TGCGCCAGCAGCTTGGCCGGCGCAGGGGAGGGGCAGACCCAGTACTTC
TRBV19	-	-	16	TRBJ2-2	CASSKRQGGWTGELFF	TGTGCCAGTAGTAAACGGCAGGGAGGTTGGACCGGGGAGCTGTTTTTT
TRBV11-2	-	-	16	TRBJ2-4	CASSGYRGLAKNIQYF	TGTGCCAGCAGCGGATACAGGGGACTAGCCAAAAACATTCAGTACTTC
TRBV9	many	-	14	TRBJ2-3	CASSVEVAGDTQYF	TGTGCCAGCAGCGTAGAGGTCGCTGGAGATACGCAGTATTTT
TRBV15	-	-	16	TRBJ2-2	CATSRPASANTGELFF	TGTGCCACCAGCAGGCCAGCGAGCGCGAACACCGGGGAGCTGTTTTTT
TRBV5-5	-	TRBD2	18	TRBJ2-1	CASSPRGGRGGRDNEQFF	TGTGCCAGCAGCCCTAGGGGGGGGCGCGGGGGGCGCGACAATGAGCAGTTCTTC
TRBV2	-	TRBD1	15	TRBJ2-5	CASSEFPGGQETQYF	TGTGCCAGCAGTGAATTCCCAGGGGGCCAAGAGACCCAGTACTTC
TRBV2	-	-	14	TRBJ2-7	CASSAGQNLYEQYF	TGTGCCAGCAGTGCCGGGCAGAATCTCTACGAGCAGTACTTC